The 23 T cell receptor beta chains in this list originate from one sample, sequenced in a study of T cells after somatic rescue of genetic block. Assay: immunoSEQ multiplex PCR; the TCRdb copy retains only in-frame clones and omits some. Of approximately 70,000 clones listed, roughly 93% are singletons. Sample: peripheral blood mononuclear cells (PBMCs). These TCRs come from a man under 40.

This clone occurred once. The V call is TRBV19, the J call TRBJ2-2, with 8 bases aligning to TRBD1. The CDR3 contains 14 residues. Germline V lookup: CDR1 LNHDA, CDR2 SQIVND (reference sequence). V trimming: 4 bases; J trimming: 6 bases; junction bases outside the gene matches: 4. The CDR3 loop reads CASSTRDRPGELFF. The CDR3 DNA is TGTGCCAGTAGTACCCGGGACAGGCCCGGGGAGCTGTTTTTT.

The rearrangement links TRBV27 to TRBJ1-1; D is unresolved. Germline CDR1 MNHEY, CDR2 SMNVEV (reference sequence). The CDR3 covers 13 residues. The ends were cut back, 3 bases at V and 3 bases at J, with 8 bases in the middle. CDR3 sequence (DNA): TGTGCCAGCAGTTTTGTGGTCGACACTGAAGCTTTCTTT. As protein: CASSFVVDTEAFF.

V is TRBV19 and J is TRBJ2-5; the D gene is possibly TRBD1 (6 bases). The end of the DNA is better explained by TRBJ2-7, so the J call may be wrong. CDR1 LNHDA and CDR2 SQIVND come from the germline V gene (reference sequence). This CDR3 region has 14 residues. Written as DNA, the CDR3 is TGTGCCAGTAGAAAACAGGGTGGCTCCTACGAGCAGTACTTC. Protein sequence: CASRKQGGSYEQYF.

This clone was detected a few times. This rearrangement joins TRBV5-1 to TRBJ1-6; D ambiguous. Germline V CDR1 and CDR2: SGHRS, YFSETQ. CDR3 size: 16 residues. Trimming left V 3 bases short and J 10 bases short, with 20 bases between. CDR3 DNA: TGCGCCAGCAGCTCGGCCTGGGGAGGAGACTTGTCACCCCTCCACTTT. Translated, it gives CASSSAWGGDLSPLHF.

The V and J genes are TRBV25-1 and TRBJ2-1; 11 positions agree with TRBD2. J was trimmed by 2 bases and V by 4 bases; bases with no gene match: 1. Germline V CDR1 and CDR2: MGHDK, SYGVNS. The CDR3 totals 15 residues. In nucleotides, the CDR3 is TGTGCCAGCAGTGCGGGACTAGCGGCCTACAATGAGCAGTTCTTC. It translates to CASSAGLAAYNEQFF. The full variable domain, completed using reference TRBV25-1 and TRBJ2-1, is EADIYQTPRYLVIGTGKKITLECSQTMGHDKMYWYQQDPGMELHLIHYSYGVNSTEKGDLSSESTVSRIRTEHFPLTLESARPSHTSQYLCASSAGLAAYNEQFFGPGTRLTVL.

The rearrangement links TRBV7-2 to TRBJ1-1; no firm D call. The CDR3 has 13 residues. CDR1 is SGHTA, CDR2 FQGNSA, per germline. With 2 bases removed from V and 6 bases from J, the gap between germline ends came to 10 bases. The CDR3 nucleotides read TGTGCCAGCAGCTTAAGGGATCCGGCTGAAGCTTTCTTT. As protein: CASSLRDPAEAFF.

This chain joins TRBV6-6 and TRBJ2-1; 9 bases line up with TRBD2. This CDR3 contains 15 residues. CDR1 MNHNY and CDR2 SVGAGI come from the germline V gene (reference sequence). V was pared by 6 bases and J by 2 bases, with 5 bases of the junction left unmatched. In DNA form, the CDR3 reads TGTGCCAGCAGCCTTGAGCGGGGGGCCTACAATGAGCAGTTCTTC. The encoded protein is CASSLERGAYNEQFF.

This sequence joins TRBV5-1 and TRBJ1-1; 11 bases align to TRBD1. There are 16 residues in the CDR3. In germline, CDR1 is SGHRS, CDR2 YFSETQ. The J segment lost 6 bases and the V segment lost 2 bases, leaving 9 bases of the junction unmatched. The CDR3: CASSFNGQGAVAEAFF. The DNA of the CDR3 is TGCGCCAGCAGCTTCAATGGACAGGGGGCGGTGGCTGAAGCTTTCTTT.

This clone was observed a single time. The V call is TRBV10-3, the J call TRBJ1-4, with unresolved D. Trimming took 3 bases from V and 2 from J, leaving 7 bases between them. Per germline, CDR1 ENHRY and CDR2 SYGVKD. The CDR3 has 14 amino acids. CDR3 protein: CAISERGTNEKLFF. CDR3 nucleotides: TGTGCCATCAGTGAACGAGGGACTAATGAAAAACTGTTTTTT.

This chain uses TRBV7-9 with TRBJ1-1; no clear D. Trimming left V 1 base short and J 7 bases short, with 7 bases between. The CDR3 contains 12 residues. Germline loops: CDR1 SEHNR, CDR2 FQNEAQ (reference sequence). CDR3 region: CASSLGGNEAFF. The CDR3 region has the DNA TGTGCCAGCAGCTTAGGAGGGAATGAAGCTTTCTTT.

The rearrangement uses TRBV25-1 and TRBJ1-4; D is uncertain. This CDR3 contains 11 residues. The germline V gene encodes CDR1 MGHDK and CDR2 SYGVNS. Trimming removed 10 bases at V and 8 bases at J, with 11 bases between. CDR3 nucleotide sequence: TGTGCCATAAATTACGGAGAAAAACTGTTTTTT. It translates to CAINYGEKLFF. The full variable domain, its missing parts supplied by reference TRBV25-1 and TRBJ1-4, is EADIYQTPRYLVIGTGKKITLECSQTMGHDKMYWYQQDPGMELHLIHYSYGVNSTEKGDLSSESTVSRIRTEHFPLTLESARPSHTSQYLCAINYGEKLFFGSGTQLSVL.

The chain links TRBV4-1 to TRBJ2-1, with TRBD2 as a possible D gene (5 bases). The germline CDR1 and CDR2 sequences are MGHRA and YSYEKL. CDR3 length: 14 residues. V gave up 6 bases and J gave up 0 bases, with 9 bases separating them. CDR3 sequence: CASSAGSSYNEQFF. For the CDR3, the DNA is TGCGCCAGCAGTGCGGGTAGCTCCTACAATGAGCAGTTCTTC.

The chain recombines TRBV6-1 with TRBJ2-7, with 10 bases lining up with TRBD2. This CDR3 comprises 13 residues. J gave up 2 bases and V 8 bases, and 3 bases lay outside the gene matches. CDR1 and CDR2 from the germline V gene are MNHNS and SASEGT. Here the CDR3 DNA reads TGTGCCAGCGGACTAGCGGAACCCTACGAGCAGTACTTC. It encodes CASGLAEPYEQYF.

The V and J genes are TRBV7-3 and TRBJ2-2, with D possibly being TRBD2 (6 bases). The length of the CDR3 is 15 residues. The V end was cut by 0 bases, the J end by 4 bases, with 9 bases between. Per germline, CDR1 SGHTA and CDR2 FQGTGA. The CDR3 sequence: CASSLTGGVTGELFF. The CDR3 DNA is TGTGCCAGCAGCTTAACGGGCGGGGTCACCGGGGAGCTGTTTTTT.

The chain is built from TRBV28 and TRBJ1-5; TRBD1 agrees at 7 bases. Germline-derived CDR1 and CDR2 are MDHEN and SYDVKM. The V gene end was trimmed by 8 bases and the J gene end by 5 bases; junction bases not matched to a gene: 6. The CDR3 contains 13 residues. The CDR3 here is CASLTGSYQPQHF. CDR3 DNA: TGTGCCAGCCTGACAGGGTCGTATCAGCCCCAGCATTTT.

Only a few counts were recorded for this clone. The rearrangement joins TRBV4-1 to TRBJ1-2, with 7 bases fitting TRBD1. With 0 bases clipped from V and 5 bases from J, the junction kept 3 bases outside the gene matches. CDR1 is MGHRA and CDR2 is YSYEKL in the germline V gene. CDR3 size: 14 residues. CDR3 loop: CASSQDRGTYGYTF. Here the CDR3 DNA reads TGCGCCAGCAGCCAAGACAGGGGGACTTATGGCTACACCTTC.

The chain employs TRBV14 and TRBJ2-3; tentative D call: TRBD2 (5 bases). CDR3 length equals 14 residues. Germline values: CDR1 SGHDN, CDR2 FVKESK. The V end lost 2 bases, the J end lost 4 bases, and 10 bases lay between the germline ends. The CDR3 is CASSQTRSPDTQYF. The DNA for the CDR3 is TGTGCCAGCAGCCAAACTAGATCTCCAGATACGCAGTATTTT.

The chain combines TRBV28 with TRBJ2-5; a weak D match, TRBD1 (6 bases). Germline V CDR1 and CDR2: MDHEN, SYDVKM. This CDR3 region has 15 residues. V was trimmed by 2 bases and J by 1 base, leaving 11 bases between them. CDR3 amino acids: CASSLPGQIQETQYF. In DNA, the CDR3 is TGTGCCAGCAGTTTACCGGGACAAATCCAAGAGACCCAGTACTTC.

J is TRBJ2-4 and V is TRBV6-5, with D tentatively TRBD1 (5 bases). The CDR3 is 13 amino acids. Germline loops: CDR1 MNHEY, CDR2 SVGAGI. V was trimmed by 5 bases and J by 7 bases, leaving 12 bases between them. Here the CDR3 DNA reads TGTGCCAGCAGTCCCCGGACAAGGAACATTCAGTACTTC. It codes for CASSPRTRNIQYF.

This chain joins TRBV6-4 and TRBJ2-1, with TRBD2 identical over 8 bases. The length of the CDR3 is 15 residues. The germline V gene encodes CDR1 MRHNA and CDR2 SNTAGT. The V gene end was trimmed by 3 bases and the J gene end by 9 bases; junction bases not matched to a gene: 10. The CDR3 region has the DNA TGTGCCAGCAGTGAAAAACGGGAGGGAAGGGGTGAGCAGTTCTTC. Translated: CASSEKREGRGEQFF.

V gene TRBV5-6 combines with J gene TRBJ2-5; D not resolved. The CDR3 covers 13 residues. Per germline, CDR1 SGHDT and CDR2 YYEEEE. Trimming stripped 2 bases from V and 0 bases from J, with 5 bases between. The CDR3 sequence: CASSFTDQETQYF. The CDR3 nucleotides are TGTGCCAGCAGCTTTACGGACCAAGAGACCCAGTACTTC.

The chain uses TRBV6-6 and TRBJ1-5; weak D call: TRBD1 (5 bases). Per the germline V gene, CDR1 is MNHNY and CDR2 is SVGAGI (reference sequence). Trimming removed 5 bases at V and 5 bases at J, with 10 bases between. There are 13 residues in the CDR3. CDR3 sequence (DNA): TGTGCCAGCAGTAACCAGGGTTATCAGCCCCAGCATTTT. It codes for CASSNQGYQPQHF.

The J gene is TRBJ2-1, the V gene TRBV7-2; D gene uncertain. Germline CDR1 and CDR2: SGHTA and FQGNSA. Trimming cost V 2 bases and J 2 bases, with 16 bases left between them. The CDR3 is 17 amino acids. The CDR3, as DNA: TGTGCCAGCAGCTTATACGCCCACAAATTAACCTACAATGAGCAGTTCTTC. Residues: CASSLYAHKLTYNEQFF.